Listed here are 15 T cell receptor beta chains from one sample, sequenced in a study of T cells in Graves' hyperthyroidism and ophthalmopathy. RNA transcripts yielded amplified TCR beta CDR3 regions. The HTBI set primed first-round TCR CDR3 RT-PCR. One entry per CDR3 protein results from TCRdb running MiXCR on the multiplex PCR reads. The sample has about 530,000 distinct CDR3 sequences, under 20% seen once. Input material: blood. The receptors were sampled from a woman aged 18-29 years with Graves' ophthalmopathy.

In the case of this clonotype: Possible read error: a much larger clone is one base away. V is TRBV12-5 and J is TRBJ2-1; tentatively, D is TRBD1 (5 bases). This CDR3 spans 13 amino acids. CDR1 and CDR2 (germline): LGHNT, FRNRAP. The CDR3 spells CASGVDSYNEQSF. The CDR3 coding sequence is TGTGCTAGTGGTGTAGACAGTTACAATGAGCAGTCCTTC.

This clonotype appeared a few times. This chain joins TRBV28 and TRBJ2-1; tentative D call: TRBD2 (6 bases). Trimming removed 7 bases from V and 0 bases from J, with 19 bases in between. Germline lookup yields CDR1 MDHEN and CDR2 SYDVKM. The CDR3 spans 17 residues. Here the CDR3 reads CASTKGRRVLSYNEQFF. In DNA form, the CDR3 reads TGTGCCAGCACCAAAGGGAGGAGGGTGCTCTCCTACAATGAGCAGTTCTTC.

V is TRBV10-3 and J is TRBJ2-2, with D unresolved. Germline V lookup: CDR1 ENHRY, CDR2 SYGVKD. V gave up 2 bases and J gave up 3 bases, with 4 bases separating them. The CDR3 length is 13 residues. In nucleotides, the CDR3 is TGTGCCATCAGTGAGCTTGACACCGGGGAGCTGTTTTTT. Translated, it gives CAISELDTGELFF.

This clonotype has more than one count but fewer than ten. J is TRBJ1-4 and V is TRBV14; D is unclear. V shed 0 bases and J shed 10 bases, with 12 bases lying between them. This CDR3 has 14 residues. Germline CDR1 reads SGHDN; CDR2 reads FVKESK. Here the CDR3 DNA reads TGTGCCAGCAGCCAAGACTCGGCAGGCCGAAAACTGTTTTTT. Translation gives CASSQDSAGRKLFF.

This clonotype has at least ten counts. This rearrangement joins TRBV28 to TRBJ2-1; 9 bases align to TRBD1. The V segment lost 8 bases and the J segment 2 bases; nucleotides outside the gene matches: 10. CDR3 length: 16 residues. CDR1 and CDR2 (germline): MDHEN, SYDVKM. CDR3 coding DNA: TGTGCCAGCGAGGGGACCGGGACAGGGACCTACAATGAGCAGTTCTTC. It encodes CASEGTGTGTYNEQFF.

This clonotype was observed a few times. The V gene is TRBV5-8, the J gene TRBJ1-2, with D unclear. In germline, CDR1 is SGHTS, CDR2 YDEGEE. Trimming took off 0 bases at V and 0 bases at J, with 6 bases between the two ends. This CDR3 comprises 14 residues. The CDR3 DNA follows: TGTGCCAGCAGCTTGGCTGTTGCTAACTATGGCTACACCTTC. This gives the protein CASSLAVANYGYTF. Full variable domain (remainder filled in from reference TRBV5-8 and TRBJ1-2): EAGVTQSPTHLIKTRGQQATLRCSPISGHTSVYWYQQALGLGLQFLLWYDEGEERNRGNFPPRFSGRQFPNYSSELNVNALELEDSALYLCASSLAVANYGYTFGSGTRLTVV.

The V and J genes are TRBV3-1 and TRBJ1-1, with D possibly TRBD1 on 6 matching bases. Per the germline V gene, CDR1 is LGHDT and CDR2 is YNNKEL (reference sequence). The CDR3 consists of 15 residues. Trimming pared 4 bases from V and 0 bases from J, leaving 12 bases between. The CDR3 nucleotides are TGTGCCAGCAGCCCGACCAGGGGCGTGAACACTGAAGCTTTCTTT. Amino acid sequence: CASSPTRGVNTEAFF.

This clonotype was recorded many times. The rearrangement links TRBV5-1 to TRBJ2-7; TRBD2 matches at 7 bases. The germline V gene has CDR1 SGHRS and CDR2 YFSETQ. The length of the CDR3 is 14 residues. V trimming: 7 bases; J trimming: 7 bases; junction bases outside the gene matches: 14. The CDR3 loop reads CASRSGLPSEEQYF. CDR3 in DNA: TGCGCCAGCCGGTCGGGACTACCCTCTGAAGAGCAGTACTTC.

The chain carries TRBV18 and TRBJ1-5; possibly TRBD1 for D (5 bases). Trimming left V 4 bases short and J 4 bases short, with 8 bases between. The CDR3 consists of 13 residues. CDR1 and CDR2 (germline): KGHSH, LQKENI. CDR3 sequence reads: CASSRGTNQPQHF. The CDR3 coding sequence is TGTGCCAGCTCACGTGGGACTAATCAGCCCCAGCATTTT.

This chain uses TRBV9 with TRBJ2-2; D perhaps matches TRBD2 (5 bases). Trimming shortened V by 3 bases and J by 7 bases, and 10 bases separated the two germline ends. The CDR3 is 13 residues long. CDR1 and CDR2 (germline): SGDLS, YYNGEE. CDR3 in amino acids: CASSAGMGGELFF. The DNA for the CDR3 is TGTGCCAGCAGCGCGGGGATGGGCGGGGAGCTGTTTTTT.

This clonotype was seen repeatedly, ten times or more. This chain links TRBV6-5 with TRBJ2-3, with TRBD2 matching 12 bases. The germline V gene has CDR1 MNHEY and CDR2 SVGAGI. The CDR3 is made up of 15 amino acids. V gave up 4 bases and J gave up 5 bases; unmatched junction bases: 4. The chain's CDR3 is CASSSSGRAGDTQYF. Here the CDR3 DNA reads TGTGCCAGCAGTTCTAGCGGGAGGGCTGGAGATACGCAGTATTTT.

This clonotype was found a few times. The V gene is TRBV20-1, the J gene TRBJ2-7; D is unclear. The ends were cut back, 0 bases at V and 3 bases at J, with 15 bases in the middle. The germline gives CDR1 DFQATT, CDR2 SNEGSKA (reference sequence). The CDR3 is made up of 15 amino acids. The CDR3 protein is CSARDRIGRFYEQYF. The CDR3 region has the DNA TGCAGTGCTAGAGATCGGATAGGTAGATTCTACGAGCAGTACTTC.

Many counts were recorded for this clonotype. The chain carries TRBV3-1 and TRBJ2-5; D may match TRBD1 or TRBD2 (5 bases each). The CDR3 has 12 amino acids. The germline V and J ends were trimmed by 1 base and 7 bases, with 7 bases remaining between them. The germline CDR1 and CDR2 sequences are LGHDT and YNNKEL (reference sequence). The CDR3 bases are TGTGCCAGCAGCCAAGGGGACGGGACCCAGTACTTC. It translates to CASSQGDGTQYF.

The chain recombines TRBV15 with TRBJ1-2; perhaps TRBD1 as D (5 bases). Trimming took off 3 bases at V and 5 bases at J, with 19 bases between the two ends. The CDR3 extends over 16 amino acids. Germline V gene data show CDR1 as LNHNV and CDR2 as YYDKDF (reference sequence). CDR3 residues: CATSRTEQFFGYGYTF. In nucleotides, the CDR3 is TGTGCCACCAGCAGGACAGAGCAGTTCTTTGGGTATGGCTACACCTTC.

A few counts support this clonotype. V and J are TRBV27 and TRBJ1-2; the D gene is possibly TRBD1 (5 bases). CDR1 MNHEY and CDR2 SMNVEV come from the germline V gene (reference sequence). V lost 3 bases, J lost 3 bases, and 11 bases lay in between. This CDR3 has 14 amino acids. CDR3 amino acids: CASSFSTEHYGYTF. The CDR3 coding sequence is TGTGCCAGCAGTTTTTCGACAGAGCACTATGGCTACACCTTC.